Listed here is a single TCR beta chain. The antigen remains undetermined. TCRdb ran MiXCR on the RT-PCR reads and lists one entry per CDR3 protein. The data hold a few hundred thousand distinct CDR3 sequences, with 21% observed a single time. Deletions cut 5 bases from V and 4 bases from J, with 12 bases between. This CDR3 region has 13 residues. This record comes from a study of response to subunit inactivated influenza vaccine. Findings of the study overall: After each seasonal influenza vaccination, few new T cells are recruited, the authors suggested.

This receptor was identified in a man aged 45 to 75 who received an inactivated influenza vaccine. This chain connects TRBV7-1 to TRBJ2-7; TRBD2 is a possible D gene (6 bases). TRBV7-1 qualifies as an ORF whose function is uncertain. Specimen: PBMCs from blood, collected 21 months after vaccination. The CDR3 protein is CASSGGGWYEQYF. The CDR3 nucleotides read TGTGCCAGCAGCGGGGGAGGTTGGTACGAGCAGTACTTC.